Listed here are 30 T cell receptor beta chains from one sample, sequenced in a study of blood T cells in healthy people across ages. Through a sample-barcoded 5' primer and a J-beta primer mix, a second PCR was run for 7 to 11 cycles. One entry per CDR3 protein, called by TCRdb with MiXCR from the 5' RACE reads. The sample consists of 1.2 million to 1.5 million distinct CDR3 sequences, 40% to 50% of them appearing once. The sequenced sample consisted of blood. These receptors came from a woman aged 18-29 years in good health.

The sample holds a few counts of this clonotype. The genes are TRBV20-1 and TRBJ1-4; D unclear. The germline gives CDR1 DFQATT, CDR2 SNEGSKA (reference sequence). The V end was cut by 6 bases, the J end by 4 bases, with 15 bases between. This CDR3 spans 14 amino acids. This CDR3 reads CSANQGRGNEKLFF. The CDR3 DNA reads TGCAGTGCCAACCAAGGGCGGGGTAATGAAAAACTGTTTTTT.

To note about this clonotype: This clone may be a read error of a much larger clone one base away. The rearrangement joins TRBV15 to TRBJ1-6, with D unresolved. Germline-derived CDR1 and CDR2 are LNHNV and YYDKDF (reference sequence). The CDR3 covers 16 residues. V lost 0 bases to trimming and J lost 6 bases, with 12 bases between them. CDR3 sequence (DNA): TGTGCCACCAGCAGAGATAGTACAACTAGTAATTCACCCCTCCACTTT. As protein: CATSRDSTTSNSPLHF.

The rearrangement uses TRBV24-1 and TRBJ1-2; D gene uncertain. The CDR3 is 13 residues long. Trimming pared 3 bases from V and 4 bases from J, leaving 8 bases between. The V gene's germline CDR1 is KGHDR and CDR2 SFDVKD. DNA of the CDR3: TGTGCCACCAGTGATACGGGCGGCTATGGCTACACCTTC. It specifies CATSDTGGYGYTF.

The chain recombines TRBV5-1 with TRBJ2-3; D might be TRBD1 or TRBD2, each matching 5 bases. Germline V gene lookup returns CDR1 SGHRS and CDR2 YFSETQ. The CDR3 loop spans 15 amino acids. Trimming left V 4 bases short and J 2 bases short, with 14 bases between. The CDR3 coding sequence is TGCGCCAGCAGCGTACCGGGACCGTACACAGATACGCAGTATTTT. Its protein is CASSVPGPYTDTQYF. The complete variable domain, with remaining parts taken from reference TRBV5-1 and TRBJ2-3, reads KAGVTQTPRYLIKTRGQQVTLSCSPISGHRSVSWYQQTPGQGLQFLFEYFSETQRNKGNFPGRFSGRQFSNSRSEMNVSTLELGDSALYLCASSVPGPYTDTQYFGPGTRLTVL.

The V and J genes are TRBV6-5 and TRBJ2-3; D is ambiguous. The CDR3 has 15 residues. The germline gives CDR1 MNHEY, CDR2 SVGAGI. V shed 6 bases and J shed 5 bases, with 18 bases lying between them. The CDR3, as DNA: TGTGCCAGCAGCCCGTTTTCGGGTGGGGTAGATACGCAGTATTTT. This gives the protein CASSPFSGGVDTQYF.

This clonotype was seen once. CDR3 loop: CAIIPGQGSYEQYF. The DNA of the CDR3 is TGTGCCATTATTCCGGGACAGGGGTCTTACGAGCAGTACTTC. V usage is TRBV10-3 and J usage is TRBJ2-5, with 10 bases fitting TRBD1. The J call may be in error: the DNA end matches TRBJ2-7 better. The germline CDR1 and CDR2 sequences are ENHRY and SYGVKD. The CDR3 extends over 14 amino acids.

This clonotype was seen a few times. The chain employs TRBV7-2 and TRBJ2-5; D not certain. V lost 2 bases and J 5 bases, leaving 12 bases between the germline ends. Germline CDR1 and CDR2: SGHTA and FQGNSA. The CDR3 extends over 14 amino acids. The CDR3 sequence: CASSLWSARETQYF. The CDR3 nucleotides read TGTGCCAGCAGCTTATGGTCGGCAAGGGAGACCCAGTACTTC.

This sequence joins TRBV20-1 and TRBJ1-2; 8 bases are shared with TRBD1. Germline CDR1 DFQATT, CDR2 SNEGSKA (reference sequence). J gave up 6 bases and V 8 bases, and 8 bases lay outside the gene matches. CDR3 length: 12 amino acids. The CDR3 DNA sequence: TGCAGTCGTTCCCTGGACAGGGATGGCTACACCTTC. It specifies CSRSLDRDGYTF.

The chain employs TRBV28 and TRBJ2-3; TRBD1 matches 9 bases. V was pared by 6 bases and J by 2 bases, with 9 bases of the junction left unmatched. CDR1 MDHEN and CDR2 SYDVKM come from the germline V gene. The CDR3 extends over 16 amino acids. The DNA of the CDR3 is TGTGCCAGCAGCTCTCCGGGACAGGGAGTCACAGATACGCAGTATTTT. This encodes CASSSPGQGVTDTQYF. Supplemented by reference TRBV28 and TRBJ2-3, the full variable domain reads DVKVTQSSRYLVKRTGEKVFLECVQDMDHENMFWYRQDPGLGLRLIYFSYDVKMKEKGDIPEGYSVSREKKERFSLILESASTNQTSMYLCASSSPGQGVTDTQYFGPGTRLTVL.

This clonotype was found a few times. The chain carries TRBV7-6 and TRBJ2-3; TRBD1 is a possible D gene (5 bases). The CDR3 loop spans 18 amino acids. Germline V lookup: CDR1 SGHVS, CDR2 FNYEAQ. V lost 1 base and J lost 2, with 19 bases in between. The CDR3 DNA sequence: TGTGCCAGCAGCTTAGGATCAGTTTGGCCAGGGCTCACAGATACGCAGTATTTT. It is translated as CASSLGSVWPGLTDTQYF.

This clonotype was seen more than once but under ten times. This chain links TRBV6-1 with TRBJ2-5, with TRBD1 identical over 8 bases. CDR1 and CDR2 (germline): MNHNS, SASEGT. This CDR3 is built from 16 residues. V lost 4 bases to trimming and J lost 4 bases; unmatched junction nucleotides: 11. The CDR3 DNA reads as TGTGCCAGCAGTGTCCGAGGACAGGGATTTTCAGAGACCCAGTACTTC. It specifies CASSVRGQGFSETQYF.

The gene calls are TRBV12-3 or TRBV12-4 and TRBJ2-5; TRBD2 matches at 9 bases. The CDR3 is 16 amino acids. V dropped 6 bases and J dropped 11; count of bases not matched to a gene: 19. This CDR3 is CASSLPGSGSADEQYF. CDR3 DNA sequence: TGTGCCAGCAGCCTCCCGGGTAGCGGGAGTGCGGATGAGCAGTACTTC.

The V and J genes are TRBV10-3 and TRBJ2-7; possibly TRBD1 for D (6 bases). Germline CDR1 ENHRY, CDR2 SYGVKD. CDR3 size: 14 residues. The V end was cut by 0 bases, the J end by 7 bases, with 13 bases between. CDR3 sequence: CAISESMAGEEQYF. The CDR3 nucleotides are TGTGCCATCAGTGAGTCGATGGCAGGGGAGGAGCAGTACTTC.

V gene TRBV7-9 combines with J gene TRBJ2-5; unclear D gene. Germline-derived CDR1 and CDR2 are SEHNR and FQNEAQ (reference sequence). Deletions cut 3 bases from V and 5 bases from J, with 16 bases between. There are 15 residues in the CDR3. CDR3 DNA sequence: TGTGCCAGCAGCTTCTCGGTGCAGGCATGGGAGACCCAGTACTTC. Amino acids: CASSFSVQAWETQYF.

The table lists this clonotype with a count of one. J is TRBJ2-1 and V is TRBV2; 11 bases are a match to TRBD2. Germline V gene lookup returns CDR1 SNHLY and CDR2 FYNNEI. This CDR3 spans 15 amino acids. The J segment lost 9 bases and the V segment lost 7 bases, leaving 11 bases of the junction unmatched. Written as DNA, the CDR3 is TGTGCCAGCAACCAACTAGGACTAGCGGGTGCTGAGCAGTTCTTC. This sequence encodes CASNQLGLAGAEQFF. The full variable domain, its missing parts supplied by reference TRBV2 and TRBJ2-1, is EPEVTQTPSHQVTQMGQEVILRCVPISNHLYFYWYRQILGQKVEFLVSFYNNEISEKSEIFDDQFSVERPDGSNFTLKIRSTKLEDSAMYFCASNQLGLAGAEQFFGPGTRLTVL.

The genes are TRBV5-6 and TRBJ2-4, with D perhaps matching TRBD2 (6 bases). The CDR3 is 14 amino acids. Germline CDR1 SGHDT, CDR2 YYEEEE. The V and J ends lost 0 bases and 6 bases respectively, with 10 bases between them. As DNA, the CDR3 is TGTGCCAGCAGCTTGGCGGGAGCAAGAAACATTCAGTACTTC. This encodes CASSLAGARNIQYF.

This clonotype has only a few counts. The CDR3 DNA reads as TGCGCCAGCAGCCAAGGCTCCGCTCCGGACACTGAAGCTTTCTTT. Translated, it gives CASSQGSAPDTEAFF. The chain links TRBV4-1 to TRBJ1-1; D is ambiguous. V lost 1 base, J lost 3 bases, and 12 bases lay in between. This CDR3 region has 15 residues. Germline CDR1 reads MGHRA; CDR2 reads YSYEKL.

The CDR3: CATSDSRTSLATDTQYF. In DNA, the CDR3 is TGTGCCACCAGTGACTCCAGGACTAGCTTGGCCACAGATACGCAGTATTTT. The V gene is TRBV24-1, the J gene TRBJ2-3, with 8 bases matching TRBD2. CDR1 KGHDR and CDR2 SFDVKD come from the germline V gene. This CDR3 region has 17 residues. The V gene end was trimmed by 4 bases and the J gene end by 2 bases; junction bases not matched to a gene: 10.

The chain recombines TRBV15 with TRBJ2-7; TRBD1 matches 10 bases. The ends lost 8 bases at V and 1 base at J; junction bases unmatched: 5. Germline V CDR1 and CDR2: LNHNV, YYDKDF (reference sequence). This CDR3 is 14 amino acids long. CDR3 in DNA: TGTGCCACCGCTTGGGACAGGGGATCCTACGAGCAGTACTTC. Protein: CATAWDRGSYEQYF.

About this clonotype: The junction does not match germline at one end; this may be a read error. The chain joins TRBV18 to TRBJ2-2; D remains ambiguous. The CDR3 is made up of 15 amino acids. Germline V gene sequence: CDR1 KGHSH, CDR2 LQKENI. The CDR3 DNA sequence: TGTGTCAGCTCACCACCGAGTAGTCCCACCGGGGAGCTGTTTTTT. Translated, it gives CVSSPPSSPTGELFF.

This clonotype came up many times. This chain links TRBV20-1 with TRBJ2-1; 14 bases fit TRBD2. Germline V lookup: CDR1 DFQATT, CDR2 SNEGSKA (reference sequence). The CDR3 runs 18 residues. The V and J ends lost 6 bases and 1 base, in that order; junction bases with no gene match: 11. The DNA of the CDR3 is TGCAGTGCCCCACGCACCGGGACTAGCGGGAGATCCTACAATGAGCAGTTCTTC. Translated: CSAPRTGTSGRSYNEQFF.

The CDR3 spells CASSLIPARYEQYF. CDR3 DNA: TGCGCCAGCAGCTTGATTCCAGCTCGCTACGAGCAGTACTTC. The chain couples TRBV5-1 to TRBJ2-7; D not resolved. V lost 1 base, J lost 3 bases, and 11 bases lay in between. CDR3 length: 14 amino acids. CDR1 is SGHRS, CDR2 YFSETQ, per germline. The full variable domain, its missing parts supplied by reference TRBV5-1 and TRBJ2-7, is KAGVTQTPRYLIKTRGQQVTLSCSPISGHRSVSWYQQTPGQGLQFLFEYFSETQRNKGNFPGRFSGRQFSNSRSEMNVSTLELGDSALYLCASSLIPARYEQYFGPGTRLTVT.

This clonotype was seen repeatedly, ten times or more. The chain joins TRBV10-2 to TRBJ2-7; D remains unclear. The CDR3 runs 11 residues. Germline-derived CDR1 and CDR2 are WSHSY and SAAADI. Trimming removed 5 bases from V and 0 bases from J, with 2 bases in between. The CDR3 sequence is CASSTSYEQYF. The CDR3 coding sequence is TGCGCCAGCAGTACCTCCTACGAGCAGTACTTC.

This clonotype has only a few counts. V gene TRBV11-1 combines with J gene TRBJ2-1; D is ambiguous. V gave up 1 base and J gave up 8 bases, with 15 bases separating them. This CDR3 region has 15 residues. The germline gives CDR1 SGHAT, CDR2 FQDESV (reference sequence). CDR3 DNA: TGTGCCAGCAGCTTAGTAGTGGTCGGAGTCTATGAGCAGTTCTTC. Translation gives CASSLVVVGVYEQFF.

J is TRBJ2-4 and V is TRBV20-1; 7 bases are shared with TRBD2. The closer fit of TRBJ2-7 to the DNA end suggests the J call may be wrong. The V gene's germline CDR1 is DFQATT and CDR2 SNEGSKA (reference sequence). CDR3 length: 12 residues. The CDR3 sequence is CSAWGGNYEQYF. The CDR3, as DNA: TGCAGTGCTTGGGGAGGGAACTACGAGCAGTACTTC.

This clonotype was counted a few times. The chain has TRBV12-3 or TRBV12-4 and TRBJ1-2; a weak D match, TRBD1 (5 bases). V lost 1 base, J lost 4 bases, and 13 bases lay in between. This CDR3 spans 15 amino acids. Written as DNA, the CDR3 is TGTGCCAGCAGTTTAGTGACAGATGGGAGCTATGGCTACACCTTC. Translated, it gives CASSLVTDGSYGYTF.

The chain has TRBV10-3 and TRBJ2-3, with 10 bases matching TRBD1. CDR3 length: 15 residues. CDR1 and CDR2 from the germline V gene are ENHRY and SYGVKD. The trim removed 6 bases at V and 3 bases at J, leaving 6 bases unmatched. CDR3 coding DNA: TGTGCCATCAGGCCGGGACAGGGGCCTACAGATACGCAGTATTTT. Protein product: CAIRPGQGPTDTQYF.

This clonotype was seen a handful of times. This CDR3 reads CSLRTSALNEQFF. The CDR3 DNA reads as TGCAGTCTAAGGACTAGCGCCCTCAATGAGCAGTTCTTC. The chain couples TRBV20-1 to TRBJ2-1; 9 nucleotides match TRBD2. CDR3 length equals 13 residues. V lost 8 bases, J lost 6 bases, and 8 bases stayed unmatched. From germline, CDR1 is DFQATT and CDR2 SNEGSKA (reference sequence).

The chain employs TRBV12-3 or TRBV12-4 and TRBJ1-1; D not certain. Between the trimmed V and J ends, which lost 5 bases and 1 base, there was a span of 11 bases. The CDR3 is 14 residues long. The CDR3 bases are TGTGCCAGCAGTCCCCGGGTCCAGAACACTGAAGCTTTCTTT. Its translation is CASSPRVQNTEAFF.

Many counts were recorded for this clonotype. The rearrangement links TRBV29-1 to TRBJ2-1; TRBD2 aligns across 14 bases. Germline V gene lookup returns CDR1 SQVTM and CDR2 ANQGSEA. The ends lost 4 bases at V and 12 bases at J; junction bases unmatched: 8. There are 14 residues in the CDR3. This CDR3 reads CSVGEGTSGGPQFF. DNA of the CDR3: TGCAGCGTTGGAGAAGGGACTAGCGGGGGCCCGCAGTTCTTC.